This T cell receptor (beta chain) was sequenced for a study of blood T cell repertoires in COVID-19. Across the whole study: T cells, B-cell-depleted T cells, or PBMCs supplied cDNA or gDNA.

There are a few counts of this clone. Authors' data handling: It was from reference gene primer amplification that nucleated cell counts were estimated. Sequencing was performed with immunoSEQ multiplex PCR; in TCRdb, only in-frame clones are kept and a portion is missing. For V, J and clone size, that table is used; D and trimming come from the DNA. Of around 29,000 clones listed, around nine tenths are singletons. Trimming at V came to 6 bases and at J to 4 bases, leaving 6 bases not matched to a gene. The CDR3 is made up of 14 amino acids. Germline assignment: CDR1 WNHNN and CDR2 SYGVQD (reference sequence).

The V and J genes are TRBV10-1 and TRBJ2-1, with 7 bases aligning to TRBD1. This TCR derives from a man aged 65-85 years with active COVID-19. Sequenced: peripheral blood. CDR3 nucleotide sequence: TGCGCCAGCAGCTCCGGGACAGTTTACAATGAGCAGTTCTTC. This translates into CASSSGTVYNEQFF.